The entry that follows covers one T cell receptor (beta chain) sequence. Germline V lookup: CDR1 SGHNT, CDR2 YYREEE (reference sequence). V was pared by 1 base and J by 1 base, with 8 bases between. The CDR3 covers 15 residues. The data were obtained in a study of glioma-infiltrating T cells after dendritic cell vaccination. Study context: Between the early 2000s and the early 2010s, patients got autologous tumor lysate-pulsed dendritic cell vaccines. Three intradermal dendritic cell vaccine injections were given every two weeks.

Indicated time point: after dendritic cell vaccination, including at tumor progression/relapse. Input was 2 to 2.5 ug genomic DNA, or all available if less. Sequencing used immunoSEQ multiplex PCR; TCRdb keeps in-frame clones, though not all of them. The sample yields 85,000 to 100,000 clones, 85% seen once. Sequenced here: blood, sampled after dendritic cell vaccination. This sequence originates from a human donor with glioblastoma. This chain joins TRBV5-4 and TRBJ2-2, with a tentative D call TRBD1 (5 bases). For the CDR3, the DNA is TGTGCCAGCAGCTTGTTCGACAGGAACACCGGGGAGCTGTTTTTT. It specifies CASSLFDRNTGELFF.